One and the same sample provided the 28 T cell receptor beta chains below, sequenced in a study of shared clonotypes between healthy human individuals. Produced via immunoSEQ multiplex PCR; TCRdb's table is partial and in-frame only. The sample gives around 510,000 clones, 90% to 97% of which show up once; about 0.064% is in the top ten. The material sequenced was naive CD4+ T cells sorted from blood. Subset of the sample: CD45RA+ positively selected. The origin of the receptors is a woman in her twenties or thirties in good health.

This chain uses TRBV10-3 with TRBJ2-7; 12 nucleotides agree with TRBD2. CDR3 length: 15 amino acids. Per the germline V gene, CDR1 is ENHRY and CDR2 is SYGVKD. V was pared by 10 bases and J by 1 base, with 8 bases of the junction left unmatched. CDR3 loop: CAKSPTSGRSYEQYF. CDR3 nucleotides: TGTGCCAAATCCCCCACTAGCGGGAGGTCCTACGAGCAGTACTTC.

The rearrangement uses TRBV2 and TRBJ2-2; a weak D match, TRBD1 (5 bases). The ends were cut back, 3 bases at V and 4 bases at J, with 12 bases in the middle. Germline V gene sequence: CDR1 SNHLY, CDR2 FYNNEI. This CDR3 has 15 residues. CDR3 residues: CASSESGSVTGELFF. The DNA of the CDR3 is TGTGCCAGCAGTGAGTCAGGGTCAGTCACCGGGGAGCTGTTTTTT.

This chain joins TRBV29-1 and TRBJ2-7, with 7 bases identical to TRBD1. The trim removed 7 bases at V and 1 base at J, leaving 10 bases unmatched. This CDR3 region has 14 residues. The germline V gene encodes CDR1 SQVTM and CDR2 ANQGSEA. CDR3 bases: TGCAGCGCCATAGAGGGGGCCGAGTCCTACGAGCAGTACTTC. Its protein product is CSAIEGAESYEQYF.

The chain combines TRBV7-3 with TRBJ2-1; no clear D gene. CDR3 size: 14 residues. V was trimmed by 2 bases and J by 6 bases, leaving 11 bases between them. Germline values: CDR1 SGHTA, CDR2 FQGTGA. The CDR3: CASSLEQVRNEQFF. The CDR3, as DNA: TGTGCCAGCAGCTTAGAGCAGGTCCGCAATGAGCAGTTCTTC.

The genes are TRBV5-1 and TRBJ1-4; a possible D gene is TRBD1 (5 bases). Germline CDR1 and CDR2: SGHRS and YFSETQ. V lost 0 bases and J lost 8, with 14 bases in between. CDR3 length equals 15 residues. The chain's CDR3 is CASSLEQSSGEKLFF. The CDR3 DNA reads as TGCGCCAGCAGCTTGGAACAGTCTTCAGGGGAAAAACTGTTTTTT.

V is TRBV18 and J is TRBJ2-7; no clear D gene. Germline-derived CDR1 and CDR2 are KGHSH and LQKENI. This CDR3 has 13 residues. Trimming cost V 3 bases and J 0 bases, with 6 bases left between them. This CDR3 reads CASSPSNSYEQYF. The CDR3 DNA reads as TGTGCCAGCTCACCTTCTAACTCCTACGAGCAGTACTTC. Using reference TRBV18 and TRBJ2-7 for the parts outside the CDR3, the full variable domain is NAGVMQNPRHLVRRRGQEARLRCSPMKGHSHVYWYRQLPEEGLKFMVYLQKENIIDESGMPKERFSAEFPKEGPSILRIQQVVRGDSAAYFCASSPSNSYEQYFGPGTRLTVT.

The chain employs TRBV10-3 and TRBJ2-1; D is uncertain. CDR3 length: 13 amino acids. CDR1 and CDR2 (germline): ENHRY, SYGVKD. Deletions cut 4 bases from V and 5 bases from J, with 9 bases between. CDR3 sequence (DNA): TGTGCCATCAGTGTGGTCGGAGACAATGAGCAGTTCTTC. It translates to CAISVVGDNEQFF.

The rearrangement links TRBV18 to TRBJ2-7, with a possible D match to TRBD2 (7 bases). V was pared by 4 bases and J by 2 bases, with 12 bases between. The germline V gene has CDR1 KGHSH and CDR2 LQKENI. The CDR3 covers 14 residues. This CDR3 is CASSQTGGPYEQYF. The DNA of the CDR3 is TGTGCCAGCTCACAAACCGGGGGGCCCTACGAGCAGTACTTC.

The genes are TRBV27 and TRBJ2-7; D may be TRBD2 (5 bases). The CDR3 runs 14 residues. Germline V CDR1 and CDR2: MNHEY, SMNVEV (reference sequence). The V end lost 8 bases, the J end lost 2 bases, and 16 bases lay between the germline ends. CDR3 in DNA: TGTGCCAGCGGAGACTACGGGGAACCCTACGAGCAGTACTTC. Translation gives CASGDYGEPYEQYF.

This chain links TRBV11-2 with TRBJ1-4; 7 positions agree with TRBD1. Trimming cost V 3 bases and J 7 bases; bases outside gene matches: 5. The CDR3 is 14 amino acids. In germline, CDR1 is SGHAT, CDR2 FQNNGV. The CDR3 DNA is TGTGCCAGCAGCTTTAACAGGGGCGGTGAAAAACTGTTTTTT. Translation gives CASSFNRGGEKLFF.

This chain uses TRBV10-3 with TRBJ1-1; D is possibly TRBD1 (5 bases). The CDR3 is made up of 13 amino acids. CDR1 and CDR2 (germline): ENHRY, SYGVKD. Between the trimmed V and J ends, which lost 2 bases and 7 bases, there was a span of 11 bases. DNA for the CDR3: TGTGCCATCAGTGAGAGGGGCGTGGGTGAAGCTTTCTTT. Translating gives CAISERGVGEAFF.

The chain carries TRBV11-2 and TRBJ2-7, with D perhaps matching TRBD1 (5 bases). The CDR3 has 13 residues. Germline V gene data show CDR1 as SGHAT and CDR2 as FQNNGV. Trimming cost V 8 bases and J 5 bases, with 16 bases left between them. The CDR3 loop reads CASAGSLPDEQYF. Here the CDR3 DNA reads TGTGCCAGCGCAGGGTCTTTACCGGACGAGCAGTACTTC.

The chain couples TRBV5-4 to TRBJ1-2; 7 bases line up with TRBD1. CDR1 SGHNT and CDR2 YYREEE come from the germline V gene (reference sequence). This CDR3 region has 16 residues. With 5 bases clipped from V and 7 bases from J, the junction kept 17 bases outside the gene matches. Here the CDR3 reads CASRTTKTGAGSGYTF. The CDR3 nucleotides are TGTGCCAGCAGGACCACGAAAACAGGGGCGGGTAGTGGCTACACCTTC.

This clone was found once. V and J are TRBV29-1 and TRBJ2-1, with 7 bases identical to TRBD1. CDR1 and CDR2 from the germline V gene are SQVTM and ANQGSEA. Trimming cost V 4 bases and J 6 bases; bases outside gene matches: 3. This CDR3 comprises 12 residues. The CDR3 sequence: CSVVWDSNEQFF. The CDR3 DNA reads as TGCAGCGTTGTTTGGGACAGCAATGAGCAGTTCTTC.

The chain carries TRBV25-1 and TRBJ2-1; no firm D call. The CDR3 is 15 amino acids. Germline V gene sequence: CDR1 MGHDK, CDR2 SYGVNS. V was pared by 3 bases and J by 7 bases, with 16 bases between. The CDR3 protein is CASSDAGRKLNEQFF. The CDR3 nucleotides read TGTGCCAGCAGTGATGCAGGCCGGAAGTTGAATGAGCAGTTCTTC.

The CDR3 bases are TGTGCCAGCAGCCAAGAGACGGGAGGGTTCTATGGCTACACCTTC. This gives the protein CASSQETGGFYGYTF. This chain joins TRBV4-2 and TRBJ1-2; D is ambiguous. This CDR3 region has 15 residues. CDR1 LGHNA and CDR2 YNFKEQ come from the germline V gene. The germline V and J ends were trimmed by 0 bases and 4 bases, with 12 bases remaining between them.

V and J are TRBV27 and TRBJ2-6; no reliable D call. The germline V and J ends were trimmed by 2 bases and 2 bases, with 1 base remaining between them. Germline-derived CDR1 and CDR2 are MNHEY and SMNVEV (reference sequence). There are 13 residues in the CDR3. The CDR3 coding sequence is TGTGCCAGCAGTTTAGCTGGGGCCAACGTCCTGACTTTC. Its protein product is CASSLAGANVLTF. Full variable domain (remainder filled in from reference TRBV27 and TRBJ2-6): EAQVTQNPRYLITVTGKKLTVTCSQNMNHEYMSWYRQDPGLGLRQIYYSMNVEVTDKGDVPEGYKVSRKEKRNFPLILESPSPNQTSLYFCASSLAGANVLTFGAGSRLTVL.

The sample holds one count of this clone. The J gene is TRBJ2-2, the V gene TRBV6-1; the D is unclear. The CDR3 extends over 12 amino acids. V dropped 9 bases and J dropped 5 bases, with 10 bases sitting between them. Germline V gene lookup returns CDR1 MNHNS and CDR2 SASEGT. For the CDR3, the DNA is TGTGCCAGTAGGCTTTGGACCGGGGAGCTGTTTTTT. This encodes CASRLWTGELFF.

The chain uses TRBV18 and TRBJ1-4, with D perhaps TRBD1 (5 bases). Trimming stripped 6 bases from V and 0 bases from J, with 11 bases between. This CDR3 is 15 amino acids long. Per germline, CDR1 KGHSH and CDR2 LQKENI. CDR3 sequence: CASSPQGTTNEKLFF. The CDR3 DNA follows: TGTGCCAGCTCCCCTCAGGGAACAACTAATGAAAAACTGTTTTTT.

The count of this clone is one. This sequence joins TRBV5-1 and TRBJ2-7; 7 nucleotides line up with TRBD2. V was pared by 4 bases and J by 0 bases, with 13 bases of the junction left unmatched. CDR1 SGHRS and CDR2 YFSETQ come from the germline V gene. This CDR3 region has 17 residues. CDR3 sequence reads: CASSMNPASGLSYEQYF. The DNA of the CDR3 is TGCGCCAGCAGCATGAACCCTGCTAGCGGCCTCTCCTACGAGCAGTACTTC.

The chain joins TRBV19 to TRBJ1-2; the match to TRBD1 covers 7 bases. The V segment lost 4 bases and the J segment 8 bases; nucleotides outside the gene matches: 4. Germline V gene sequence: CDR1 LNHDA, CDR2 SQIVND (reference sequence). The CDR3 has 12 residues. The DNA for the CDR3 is TGTGCCAGTAGTAGACAGGGTAGCGGCTACACCTTC. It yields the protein CASSRQGSGYTF.

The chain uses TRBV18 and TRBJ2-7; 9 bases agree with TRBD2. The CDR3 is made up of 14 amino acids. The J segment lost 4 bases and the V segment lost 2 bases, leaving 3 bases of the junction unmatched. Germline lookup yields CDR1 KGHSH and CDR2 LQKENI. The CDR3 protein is CASSPAGLAYEQYF. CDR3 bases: TGTGCCAGCTCACCAGCGGGACTAGCTTACGAGCAGTACTTC.

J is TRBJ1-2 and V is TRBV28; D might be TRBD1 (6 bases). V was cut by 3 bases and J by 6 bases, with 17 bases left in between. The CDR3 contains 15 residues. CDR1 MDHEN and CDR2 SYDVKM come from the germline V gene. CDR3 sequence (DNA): TGTGCCAGCAGTTTGGGATCAACAGGGTCGGATGGCTACACCTTC. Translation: CASSLGSTGSDGYTF.

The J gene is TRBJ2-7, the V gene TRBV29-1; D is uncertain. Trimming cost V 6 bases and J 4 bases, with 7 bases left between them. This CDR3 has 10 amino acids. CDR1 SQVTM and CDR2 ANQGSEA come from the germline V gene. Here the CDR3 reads CSVGQYEQYF. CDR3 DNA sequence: TGCAGCGTCGGCCAATACGAGCAGTACTTC.

The chain's CDR3 is CASSQEGGTTFYEQYF. DNA of the CDR3: TGCGCCAGCAGCCAAGAGGGAGGGACTACCTTCTACGAGCAGTACTTC. The chain has TRBV4-1 and TRBJ2-7; 7 nucleotides align to TRBD2. V lost 0 bases, J lost 3 bases, and 8 bases stayed unmatched. This CDR3 contains 16 residues. Germline lookup yields CDR1 MGHRA and CDR2 YSYEKL.

CDR3 nucleotide sequence: TGTGCCTGCCTCAGAGGCTACAATGAGCAGTTCTTC. Amino acids: CACLRGYNEQFF. J is TRBJ2-1 and V is TRBV30; D unclear. Germline values: CDR1 GTSNPN, CDR2 SVGIG (reference sequence). Trimming removed 6 bases at V and 3 bases at J, with 9 bases between. The CDR3 covers 12 residues.

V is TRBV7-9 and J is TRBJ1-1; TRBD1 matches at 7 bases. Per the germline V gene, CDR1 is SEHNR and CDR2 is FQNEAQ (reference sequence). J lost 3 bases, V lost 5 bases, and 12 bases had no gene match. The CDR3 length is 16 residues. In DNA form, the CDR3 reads TGTGCCAGCAGCCCGGGGTCCAGGGGGTATTACACTGAAGCTTTCTTT. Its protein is CASSPGSRGYYTEAFF. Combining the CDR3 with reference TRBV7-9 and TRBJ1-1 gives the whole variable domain DTGVSQNPRHKITKRGQNVTFRCDPISEHNRLYWYRQTLGQGPEFLTYFQNEAQLEKSRLLSDRFSAERPKGSFSTLEIQRTEQGDSAMYLCASSPGSRGYYTEAFFGQGTRLTVV.

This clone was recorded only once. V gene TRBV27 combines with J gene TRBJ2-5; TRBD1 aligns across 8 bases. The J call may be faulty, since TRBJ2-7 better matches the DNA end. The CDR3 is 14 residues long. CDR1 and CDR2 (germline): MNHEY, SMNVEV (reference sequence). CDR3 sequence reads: CASSWTGTSYEQYF. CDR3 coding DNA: TGTGCCAGCAGTTGGACAGGGACCTCCTACGAGCAGTACTTC.